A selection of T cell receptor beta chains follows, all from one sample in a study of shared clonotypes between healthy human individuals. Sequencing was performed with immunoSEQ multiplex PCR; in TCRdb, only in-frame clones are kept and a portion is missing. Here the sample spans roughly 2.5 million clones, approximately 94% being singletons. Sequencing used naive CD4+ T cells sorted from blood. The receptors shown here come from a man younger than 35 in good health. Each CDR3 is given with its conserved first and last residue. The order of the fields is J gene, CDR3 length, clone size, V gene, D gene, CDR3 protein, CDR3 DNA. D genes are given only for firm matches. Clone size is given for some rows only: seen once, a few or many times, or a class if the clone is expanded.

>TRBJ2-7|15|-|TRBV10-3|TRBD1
CATRGSGQGVNEQYF
TGTGCCACCAGGGGGTCTGGTCAGGGGGTCAACGAGCAGTACTTC
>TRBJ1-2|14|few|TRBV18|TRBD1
CASSPGRGNYGYTF
TGTGCCAGCTCACCGGGCAGGGGGAACTATGGCTACACCTTC
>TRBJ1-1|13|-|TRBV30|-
CAWTTGLNTEAFF
TGTGCCTGGACTACAGGGCTGAACACTGAAGCTTTCTTT
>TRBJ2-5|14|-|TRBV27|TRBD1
CASRHPGTGETQYF
TGTGCCAGCAGGCATCCCGGGACAGGGGAGACCCAGTACTTC
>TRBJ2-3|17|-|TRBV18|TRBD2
CASSPGALAGAKDTQYF
TGTGCCAGCTCACCAGGGGCACTAGCGGGAGCCAAAGATACGCAGTATTTT
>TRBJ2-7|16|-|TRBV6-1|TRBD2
CASSDGSGRAYYEQYF
TGTGCCAGCAGTGACGGTAGCGGGAGAGCCTACTACGAGCAGTACTTC
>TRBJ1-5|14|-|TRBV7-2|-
CASRPYGADQPQHF
TGTGCCAGCAGACCTTACGGGGCGGACCAGCCCCAGCATTTT
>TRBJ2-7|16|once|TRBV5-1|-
CASSLRDSSWAYEQYF
TGCGCCAGCAGCCTCCGGGACTCTAGTTGGGCCTACGAGCAGTACTTC
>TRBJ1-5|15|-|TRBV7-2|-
CASSFGDRRNQPQHF
TGTGCCAGCAGCTTCGGGGATCGCCGCAATCAGCCCCAGCATTTT
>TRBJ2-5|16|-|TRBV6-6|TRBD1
CASSYSPQGAQETQYF
TGTGCCAGCAGTTACTCGCCGCAGGGGGCCCAAGAGACCCAGTACTTC
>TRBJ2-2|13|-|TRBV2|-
CASSVRGTGELFF
TGTGCCAGCAGTGTAAGAGGGACCGGGGAGCTGTTTTTT
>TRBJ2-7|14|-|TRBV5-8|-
CASSWAGVSREQYF
TGTGCCAGCAGCTGGGCAGGGGTTTCTCGCGAGCAGTACTTC
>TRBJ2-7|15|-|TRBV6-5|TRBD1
CASSYATGATREQYF
TGTGCCAGCAGTTACGCGACAGGGGCCACGAGGGAGCAGTACTTC
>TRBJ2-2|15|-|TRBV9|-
CASSVVGGFTGELFF
TGTGCCAGCAGCGTAGTAGGAGGGTTCACCGGGGAGCTGTTTTTT
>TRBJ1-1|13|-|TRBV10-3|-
CAISRGRDTEAFF
TGTGCCATCAGCCGGGGAAGGGACACTGAAGCTTTCTTT
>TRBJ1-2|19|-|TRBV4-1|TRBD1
CASSQLKTPTGSLPYGYTF
TGCGCCAGCAGCCAGCTAAAAACGCCGACAGGGTCCCTACCCTATGGCTACACCTTC
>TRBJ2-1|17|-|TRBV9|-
CASSVEGQGYSYNEQFF
TGTGCCAGCAGCGTAGAGGGGCAGGGTTACTCCTACAATGAGCAGTTCTTC
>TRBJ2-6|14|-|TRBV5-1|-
CASSRNSGANVLTF
TGCGCCAGCAGTAGGAATTCTGGGGCCAACGTCCTGACTTTC
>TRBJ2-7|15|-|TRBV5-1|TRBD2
CASSPGAGGNYEQYF
TGCGCCAGCAGCCCGGGAGCGGGAGGGAACTACGAGCAGTACTTC
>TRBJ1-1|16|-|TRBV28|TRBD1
CASRVDRGAFDTEAFF
TGTGCCAGCAGGGTAGACAGGGGGGCATTCGACACTGAAGCTTTCTTT
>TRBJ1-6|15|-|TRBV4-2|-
CASSLSRLNNSPLHF
TGTGCCAGCAGCTTGTCCAGGCTTAATAATTCACCCCTCCACTTT
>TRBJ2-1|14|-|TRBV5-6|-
CASSPSPTSIEQFF
TGTGCCAGCAGCCCCAGCCCCACTAGCATTGAGCAGTTCTTC